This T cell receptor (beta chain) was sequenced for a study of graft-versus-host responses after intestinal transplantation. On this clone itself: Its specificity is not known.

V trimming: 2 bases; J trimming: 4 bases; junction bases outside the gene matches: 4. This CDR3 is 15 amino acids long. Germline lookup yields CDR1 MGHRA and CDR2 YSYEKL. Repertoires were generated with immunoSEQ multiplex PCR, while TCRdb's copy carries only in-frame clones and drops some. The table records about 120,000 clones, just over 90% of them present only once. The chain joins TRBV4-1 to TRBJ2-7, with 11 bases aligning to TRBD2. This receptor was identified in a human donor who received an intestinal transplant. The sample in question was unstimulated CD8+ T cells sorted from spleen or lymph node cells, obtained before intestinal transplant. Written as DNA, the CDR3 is TGCGCCAGCAGCCAAACTAGCGGGAGTATTTACGAGCAGTACTTC. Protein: CASSQTSGSIYEQYF.